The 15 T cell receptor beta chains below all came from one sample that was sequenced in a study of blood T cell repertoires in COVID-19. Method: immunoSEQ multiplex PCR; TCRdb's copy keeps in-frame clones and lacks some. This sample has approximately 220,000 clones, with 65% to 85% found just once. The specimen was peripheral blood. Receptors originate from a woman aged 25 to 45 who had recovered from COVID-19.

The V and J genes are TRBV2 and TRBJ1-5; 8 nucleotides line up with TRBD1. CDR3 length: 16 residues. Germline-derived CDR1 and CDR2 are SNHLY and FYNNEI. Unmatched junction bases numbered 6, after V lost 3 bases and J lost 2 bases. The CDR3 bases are TGTGCCAGCAGTGACGCAGGGGGCATTCGCAATCAGCCCCAGCATTTT. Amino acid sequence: CASSDAGGIRNQPQHF.

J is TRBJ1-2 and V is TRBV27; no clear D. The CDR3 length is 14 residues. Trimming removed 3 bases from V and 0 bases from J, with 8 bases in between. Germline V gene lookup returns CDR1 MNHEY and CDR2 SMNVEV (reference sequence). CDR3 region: CASSFRLSNYGYTF. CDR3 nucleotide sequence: TGTGCCAGCAGTTTTAGACTTTCTAACTATGGCTACACCTTC.

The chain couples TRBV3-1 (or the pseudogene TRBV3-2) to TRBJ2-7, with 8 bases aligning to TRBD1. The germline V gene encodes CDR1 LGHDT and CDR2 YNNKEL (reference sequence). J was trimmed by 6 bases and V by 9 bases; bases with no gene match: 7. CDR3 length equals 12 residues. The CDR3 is CASRQGPSEQYF. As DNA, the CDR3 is TGTGCCAGTAGACAGGGGCCTAGCGAGCAGTACTTC.

CDR3 bases: TGTGCCAGCAGTTTAAGTGCAGATTTGTATAGCAGCAATCAGCCCCAGCATTTT. Translation: CASSLSADLYSSNQPQHF. The chain uses TRBV28 and TRBJ1-5; unclear D gene. Trimming shortened V by 2 bases and J by 1 base, and 18 bases separated the two germline ends. The CDR3 covers 18 residues. In germline, CDR1 is MDHEN, CDR2 SYDVKM.

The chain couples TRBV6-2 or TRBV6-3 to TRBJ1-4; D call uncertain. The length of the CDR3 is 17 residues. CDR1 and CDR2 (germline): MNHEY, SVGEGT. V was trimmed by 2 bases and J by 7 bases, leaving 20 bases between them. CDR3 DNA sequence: TGTGCCAGCAGTTACGGGATGGGAGAGGGATCGGGTGAAAAACTGTTTTTT. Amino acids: CASSYGMGEGSGEKLFF.

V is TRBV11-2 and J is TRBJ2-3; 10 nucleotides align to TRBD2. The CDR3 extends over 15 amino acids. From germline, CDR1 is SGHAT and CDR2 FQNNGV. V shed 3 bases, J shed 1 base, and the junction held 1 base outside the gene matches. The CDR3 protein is CASSFGLAGTDTQYF. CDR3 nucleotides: TGTGCCAGCAGCTTTGGACTAGCGGGCACAGATACGCAGTATTTT.

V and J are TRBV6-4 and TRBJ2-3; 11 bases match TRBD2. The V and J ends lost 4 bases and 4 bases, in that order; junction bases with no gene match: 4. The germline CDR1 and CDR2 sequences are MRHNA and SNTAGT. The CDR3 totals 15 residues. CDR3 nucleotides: TGTGCCAGCAGTGCGACTAGCGGGAAGGCAGATACGCAGTATTTT. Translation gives CASSATSGKADTQYF.

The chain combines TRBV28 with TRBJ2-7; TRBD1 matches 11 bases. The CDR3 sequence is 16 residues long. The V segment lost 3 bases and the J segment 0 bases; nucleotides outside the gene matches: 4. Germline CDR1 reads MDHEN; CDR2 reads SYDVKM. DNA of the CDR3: TGTGCCAGCAGTTTTGGGACAGGGGGGAGCTCCTACGAGCAGTACTTC. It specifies CASSFGTGGSSYEQYF.

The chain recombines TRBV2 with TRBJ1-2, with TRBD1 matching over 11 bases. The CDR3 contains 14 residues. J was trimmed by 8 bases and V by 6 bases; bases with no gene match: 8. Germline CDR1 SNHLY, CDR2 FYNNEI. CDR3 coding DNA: TGTGCCAGCAGGATGAGGACAGGGGGCGGCGGCTACACCTTC. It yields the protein CASRMRTGGGGYTF. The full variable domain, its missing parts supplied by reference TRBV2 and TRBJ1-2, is EPEVTQTPSHQVTQMGQEVILRCVPISNHLYFYWYRQILGQKVEFLVSFYNNEISEKSEIFDDQFSVERPDGSNFTLKIRSTKLEDSAMYFCASRMRTGGGGYTFGSGTRLTVV.

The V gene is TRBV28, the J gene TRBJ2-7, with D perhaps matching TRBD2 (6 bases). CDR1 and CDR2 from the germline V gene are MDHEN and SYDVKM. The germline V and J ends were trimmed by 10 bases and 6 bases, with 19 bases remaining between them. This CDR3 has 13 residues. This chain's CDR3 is CATLRQIGSEQYF. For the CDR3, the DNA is TGTGCCACACTGCGACAAATCGGGAGCGAGCAGTACTTC.

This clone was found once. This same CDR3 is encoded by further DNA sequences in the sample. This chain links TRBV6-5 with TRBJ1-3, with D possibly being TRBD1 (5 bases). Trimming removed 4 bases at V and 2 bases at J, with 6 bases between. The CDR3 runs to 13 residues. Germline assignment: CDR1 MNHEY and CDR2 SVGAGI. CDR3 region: CASSSGTGNTIYF. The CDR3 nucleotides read TGTGCCAGCAGTTCAGGGACTGGAAACACCATATATTTT.

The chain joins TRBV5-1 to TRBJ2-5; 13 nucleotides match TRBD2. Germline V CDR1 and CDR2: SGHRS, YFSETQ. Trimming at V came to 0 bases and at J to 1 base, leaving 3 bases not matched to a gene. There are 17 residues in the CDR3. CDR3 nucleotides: TGCGCCAGCAGCTTGGGACTAGCGGGAGGATCCCAAGAGACCCAGTACTTC. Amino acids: CASSLGLAGGSQETQYF.

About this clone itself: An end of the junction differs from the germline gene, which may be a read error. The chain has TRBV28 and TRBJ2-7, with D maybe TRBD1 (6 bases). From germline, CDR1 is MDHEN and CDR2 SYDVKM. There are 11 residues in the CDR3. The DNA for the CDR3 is TGTGCCAGCAGTCCAGGGGAAGACCCTTTCTTC. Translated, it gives CASSPGEDPFF.

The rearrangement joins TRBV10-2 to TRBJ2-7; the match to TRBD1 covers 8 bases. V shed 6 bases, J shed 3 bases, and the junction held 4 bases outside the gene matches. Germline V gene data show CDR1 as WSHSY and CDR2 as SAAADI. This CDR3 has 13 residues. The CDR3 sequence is CASSLGQGYEQYF. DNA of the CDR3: TGCGCCAGCAGCCTAGGACAGGGCTACGAGCAGTACTTC.

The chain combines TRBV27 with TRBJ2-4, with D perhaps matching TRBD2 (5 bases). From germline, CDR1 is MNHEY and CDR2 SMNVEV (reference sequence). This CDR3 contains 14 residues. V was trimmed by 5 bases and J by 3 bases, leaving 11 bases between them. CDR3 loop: CASSLRRVKNIQYF. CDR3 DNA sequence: TGTGCCAGCAGTCTCAGGCGGGTCAAAAACATTCAGTACTTC.